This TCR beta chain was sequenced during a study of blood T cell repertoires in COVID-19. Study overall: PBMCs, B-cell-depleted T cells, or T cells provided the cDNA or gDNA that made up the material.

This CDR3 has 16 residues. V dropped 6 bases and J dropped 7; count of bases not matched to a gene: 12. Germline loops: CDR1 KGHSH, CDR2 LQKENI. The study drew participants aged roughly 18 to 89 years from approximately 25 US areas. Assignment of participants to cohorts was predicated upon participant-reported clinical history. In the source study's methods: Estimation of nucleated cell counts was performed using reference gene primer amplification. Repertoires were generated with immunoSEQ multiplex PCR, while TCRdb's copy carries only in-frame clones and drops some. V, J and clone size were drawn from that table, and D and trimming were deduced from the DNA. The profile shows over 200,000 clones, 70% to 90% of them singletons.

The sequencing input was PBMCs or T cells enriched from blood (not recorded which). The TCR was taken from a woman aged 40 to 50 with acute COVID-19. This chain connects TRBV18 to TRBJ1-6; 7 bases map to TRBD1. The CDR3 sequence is CASSQSRQGVNSPLHF. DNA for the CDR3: TGTGCCAGCTCCCAATCACGCCAGGGGGTAAATTCACCCCTCCACTTT.